This T cell receptor (beta chain) was found in a study of shared clonotypes between healthy human individuals. Original analysis: ImmunoSEQ sequences covered only the junction and lacked quality scores; filtering therefore differed. Clones were read by immunoSEQ multiplex PCR, and TCRdb kept only the in-frame ones, dropping some. That table furnishes V, J and clone size, whereas the DNA furnished D and trimming. The repertoire holds over a million clones, with more than 75% as singletons. In its sample, this clone was seen a few times. The sequence was obtained from a man aged 18 to 29 in good health. Some clones in this sample may be carry-over from other donors' samples. The sample comprised memory CD4+ T cells from PBMCs. Subset in this sample: CD45RA-negative fraction.

The DNA for the CDR3 is TGTGCCAGCAGCCCCGCGCGGGAAAAACTGTTTTTT. It translates to CASSPAREKLFF. This chain uses TRBV28 with TRBJ1-4, with no clear D. Germline lookup yields CDR1 MDHEN and CDR2 SYDVKM. V lost 6 bases, J lost 8 bases, and 10 bases lay in between. This CDR3 is 12 amino acids long. Variable domain in full (rest from reference TRBV28 and TRBJ1-4): DVKVTQSSRYLVKRTGEKVFLECVQDMDHENMFWYRQDPGLGLRLIYFSYDVKMKEKGDIPEGYSVSREKKERFSLILESASTNQTSMYLCASSPAREKLFFGSGTQLSVL.